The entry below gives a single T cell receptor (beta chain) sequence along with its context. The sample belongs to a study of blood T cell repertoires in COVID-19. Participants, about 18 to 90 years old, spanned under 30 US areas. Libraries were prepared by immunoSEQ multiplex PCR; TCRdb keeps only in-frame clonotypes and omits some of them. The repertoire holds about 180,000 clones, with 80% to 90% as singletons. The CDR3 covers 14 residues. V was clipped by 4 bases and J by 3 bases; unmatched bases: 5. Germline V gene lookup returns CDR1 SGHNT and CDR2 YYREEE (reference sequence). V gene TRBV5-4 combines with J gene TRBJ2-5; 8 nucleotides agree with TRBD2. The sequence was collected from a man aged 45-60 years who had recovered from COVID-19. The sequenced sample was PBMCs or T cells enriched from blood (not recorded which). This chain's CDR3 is CASSLGTREETQYF. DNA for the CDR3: TGTGCCAGCAGCCTAGGGACTAGGGAAGAGACCCAGTACTTC.